This TCR beta chain was sequenced in a study of CD8+ T cells in alopecia areata. Alopecia areata patients gave lesional scalp punch biopsies and peripheral blood samples. About this clone itself: The antigen remains undetermined.

Broader study findings: Alphabeta T cells residing in normal skin are also sequenced in scalp samples.

The germline V gene has CDR1 SQVTM and CDR2 ANQGSEA. The CDR3 sequence is 19 residues long. The trim removed 6 bases at V and 7 bases at J, leaving 29 bases unmatched. Following extraction, RNA underwent reverse transcription to cDNA, which served as the sequencing template. Some clones are missing from TCRdb's copy, which holds only in-frame ones; the method was immunoSEQ multiplex PCR. Altogether approximately 150,000 clones are present, around 71% being singletons, with the ten largest covering roughly an eighth. Sequencing used CD8+ T cells sorted from blood, obtained at week 0. The chain is built from TRBV29-1 and TRBJ2-5, with 7 bases that match TRBD2. The receptor was isolated from a human donor with alopecia areata. CDR3 in DNA: TGCAGCGTAGGCAACCGAGAACGGGGGGACCTAATCTTCGGTCGGACCCAGTACTTC. Its translation: CSVGNRERGDLIFGRTQYF.